This record covers a single TCR beta chain. The antigen is unknown. Naive-designated CD8 cells lacked CD45RO, were positively enriched for CCR7, and omitted terminally differentiated effector memory CD45RA+ cells. The authors distributed each subset's genomic DNA evenly over several immunoSEQ plates. In the source study's methods: Filtering differed, since immunoSEQ gave only junction sequences and no quality scores. Measured with immunoSEQ multiplex PCR; TCRdb has only the in-frame clones, and not every one. The DNA gave D and trimming, while V, J and clone size come from that table. The sample contains around 1,900,000 clones, 93% of which appear only once. This entry belongs to a study of shared clonotypes between healthy human individuals. Across the study: Donors consisted of two women and three men between 18 and 49. The study, taken as a whole, reports: Tissues were not sampled, only blood, and their repertoires likely differ.

V shed 4 bases and J shed 7 bases, with 20 bases lying between them. CDR3 size: 16 residues. CDR1 is MGHRA, CDR2 YSYEKL, per germline. Sequenced: naive CD8+ T cells from PBMCs. V gene TRBV4-1 combines with J gene TRBJ1-5; D call uncertain. The sequence came from a young man in good health. Some clones in this sample may be carry-over from other donors' samples. CDR3 in DNA: TGCGCCAGCAGCCCGTCGGTGAGGGTCGCTCGACAGCCCCAGCATTTT. Its translation: CASSPSVRVARQPQHF.